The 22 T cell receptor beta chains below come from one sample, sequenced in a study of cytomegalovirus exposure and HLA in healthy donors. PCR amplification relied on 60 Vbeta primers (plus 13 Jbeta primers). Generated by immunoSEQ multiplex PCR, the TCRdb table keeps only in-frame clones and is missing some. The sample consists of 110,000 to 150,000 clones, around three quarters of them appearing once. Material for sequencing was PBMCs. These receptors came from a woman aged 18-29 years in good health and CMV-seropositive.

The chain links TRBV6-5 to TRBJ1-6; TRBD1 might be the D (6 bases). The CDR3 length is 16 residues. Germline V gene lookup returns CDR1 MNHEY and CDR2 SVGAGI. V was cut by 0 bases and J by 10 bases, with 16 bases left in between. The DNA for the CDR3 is TGTGCCAGCAGTTACTCCTTCGTCAGGGGTCGATCACCCCTCCACTTT. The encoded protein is CASSYSFVRGRSPLHF.

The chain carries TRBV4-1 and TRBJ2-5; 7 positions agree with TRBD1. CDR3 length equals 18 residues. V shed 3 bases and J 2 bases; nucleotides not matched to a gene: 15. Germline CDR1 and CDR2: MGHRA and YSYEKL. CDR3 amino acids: CASSQALLSGTAQETQYF. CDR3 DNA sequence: TGCGCCAGCAGCCAGGCCCTTTTATCCGGGACAGCACAAGAGACCCAGTACTTC.

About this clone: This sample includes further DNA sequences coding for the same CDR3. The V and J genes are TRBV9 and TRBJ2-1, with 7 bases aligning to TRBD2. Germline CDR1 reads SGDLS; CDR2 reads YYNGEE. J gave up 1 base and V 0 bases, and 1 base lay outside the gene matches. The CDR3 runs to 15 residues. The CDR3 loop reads CASSVVGGSYNEQFF. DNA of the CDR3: TGTGCCAGCAGCGTAGTGGGGGGGTCCTACAATGAGCAGTTCTTC.

CDR3 region: CASSSTLRDRSPEAFF. The CDR3 nucleotides read TGTGCCAGCAGCTCCACATTGCGGGACAGGTCACCTGAAGCTTTCTTT. The V call is TRBV5-4, the J call TRBJ1-1; 8 bases align to TRBD1. V was pared by 3 bases and J by 6 bases, with 13 bases of the junction left unmatched. Per the germline V gene, CDR1 is SGHNT and CDR2 is YYREEE (reference sequence). The length of the CDR3 is 16 residues.

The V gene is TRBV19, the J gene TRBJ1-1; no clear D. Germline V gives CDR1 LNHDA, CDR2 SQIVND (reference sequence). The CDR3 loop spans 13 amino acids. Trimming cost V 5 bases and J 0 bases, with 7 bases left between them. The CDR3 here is CASSVSVNTEAFF. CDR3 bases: TGTGCCAGTAGTGTGAGTGTGAACACTGAAGCTTTCTTT.

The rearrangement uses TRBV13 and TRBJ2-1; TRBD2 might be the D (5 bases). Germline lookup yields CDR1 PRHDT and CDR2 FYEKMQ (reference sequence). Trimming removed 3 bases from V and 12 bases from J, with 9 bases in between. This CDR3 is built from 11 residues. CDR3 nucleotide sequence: TGTGCCAGCAGCTTCAACCGGGGGCAGTTCTTC. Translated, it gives CASSFNRGQFF.

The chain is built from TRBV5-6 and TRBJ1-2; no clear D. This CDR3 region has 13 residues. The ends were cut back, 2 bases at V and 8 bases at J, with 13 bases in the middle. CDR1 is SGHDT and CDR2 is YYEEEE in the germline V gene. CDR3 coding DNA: TGTGCCAGCAGCTTTAACAGATTGGGCGGCTACACCTTC. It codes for CASSFNRLGGYTF.

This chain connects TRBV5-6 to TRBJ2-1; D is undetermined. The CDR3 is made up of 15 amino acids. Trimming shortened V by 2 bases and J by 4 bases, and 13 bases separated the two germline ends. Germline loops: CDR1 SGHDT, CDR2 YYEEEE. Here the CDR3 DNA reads TGTGCCAGCAGCTTAACAGTTGGTAAATACAATGAGCAGTTCTTC. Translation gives CASSLTVGKYNEQFF.

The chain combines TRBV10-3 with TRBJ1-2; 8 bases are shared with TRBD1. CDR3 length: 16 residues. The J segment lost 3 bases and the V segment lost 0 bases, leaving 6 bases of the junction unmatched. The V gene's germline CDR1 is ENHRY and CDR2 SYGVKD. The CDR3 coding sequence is TGTGCCATCAGTGAGTCAGCACAGACAGGGGACTATGGCTACACCTTC. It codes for CAISESAQTGDYGYTF.

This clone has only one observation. The CDR3 bases are TGTGCCAGCAGCTTAGGAGACAGTTACGAGCAGTACTTC. Amino acids: CASSLGDSYEQYF. This sequence joins TRBV11-3 and TRBJ2-7; a weak D match, TRBD1 (5 bases). CDR3 size: 13 residues. V was cut by 1 base and J by 4 bases, with 8 bases left in between. The germline gives CDR1 SGHNT, CDR2 YENEEA.

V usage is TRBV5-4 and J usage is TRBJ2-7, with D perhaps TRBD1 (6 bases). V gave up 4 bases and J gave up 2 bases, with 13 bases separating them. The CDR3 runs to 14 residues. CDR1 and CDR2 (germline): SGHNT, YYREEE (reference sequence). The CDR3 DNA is TGTGCCAGCAGCACCCGGACAGCTCCCTACGAGCAGTACTTC. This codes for CASSTRTAPYEQYF.

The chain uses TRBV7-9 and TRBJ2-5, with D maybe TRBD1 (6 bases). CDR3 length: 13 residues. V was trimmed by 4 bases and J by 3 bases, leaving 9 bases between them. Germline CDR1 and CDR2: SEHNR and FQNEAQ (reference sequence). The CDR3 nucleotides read TGTGCCAGCAGCTACGGACAGAAAGAGACCCAGTACTTC. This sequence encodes CASSYGQKETQYF. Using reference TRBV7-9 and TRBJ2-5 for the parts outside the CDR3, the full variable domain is DTGVSQNPRHKITKRGQNVTFRCDPISEHNRLYWYRQTLGQGPEFLTYFQNEAQLEKSRLLSDRFSAERPKGSFSTLEIQRTEQGDSAMYLCASSYGQKETQYFGPGTRLLVL.

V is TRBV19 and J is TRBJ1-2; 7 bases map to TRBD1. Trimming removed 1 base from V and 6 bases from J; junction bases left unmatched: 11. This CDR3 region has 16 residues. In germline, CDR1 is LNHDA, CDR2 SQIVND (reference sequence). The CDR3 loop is CASSIALGTVFHGYTF. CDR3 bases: TGTGCCAGTAGTATAGCACTAGGGACAGTCTTTCATGGCTACACCTTC. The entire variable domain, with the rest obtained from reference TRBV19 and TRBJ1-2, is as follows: DGGITQSPKYLFRKEGQNVTLSCEQNLNHDAMYWYRQDPGQGLRLIYYSQIVNDFQKGDIAEGYSVSREKKESFPLTVTSAQKNPTAFYLCASSIALGTVFHGYTFGSGTRLTVV.

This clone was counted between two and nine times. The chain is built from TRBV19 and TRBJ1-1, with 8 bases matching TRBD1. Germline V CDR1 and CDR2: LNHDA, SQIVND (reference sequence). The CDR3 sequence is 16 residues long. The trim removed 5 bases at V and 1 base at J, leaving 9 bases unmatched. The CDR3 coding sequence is TGTGCCAGTAGTGTTGACAGGGGTAAGGCGAACACTGAAGCTTTCTTT. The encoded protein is CASSVDRGKANTEAFF. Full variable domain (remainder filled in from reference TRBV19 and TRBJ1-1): DGGITQSPKYLFRKEGQNVTLSCEQNLNHDAMYWYRQDPGQGLRLIYYSQIVNDFQKGDIAEGYSVSREKKESFPLTVTSAQKNPTAFYLCASSVDRGKANTEAFFGQGTRLTVV.

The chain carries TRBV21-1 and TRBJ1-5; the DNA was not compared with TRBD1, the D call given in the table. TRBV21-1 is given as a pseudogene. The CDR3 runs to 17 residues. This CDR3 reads CARLLQGYGGPYQPQHF. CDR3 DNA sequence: TGTGCCCGCCTACTACAGGGGTATGGGGGGCCGTATCAGCCCCAGCATTTT.

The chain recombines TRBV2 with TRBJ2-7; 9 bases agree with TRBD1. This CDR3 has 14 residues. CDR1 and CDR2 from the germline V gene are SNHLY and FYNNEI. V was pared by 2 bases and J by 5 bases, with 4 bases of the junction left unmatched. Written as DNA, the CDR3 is TGTGCCAGCAGTGAAAGGGACAGGGTGGACGAGCAGTACTTC. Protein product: CASSERDRVDEQYF.

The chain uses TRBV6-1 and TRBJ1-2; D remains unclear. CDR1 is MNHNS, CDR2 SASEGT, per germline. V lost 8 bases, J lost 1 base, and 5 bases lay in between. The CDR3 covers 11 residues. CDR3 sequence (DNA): TGTGCCAGCCGGAGTAACTATGGCTACACCTTC. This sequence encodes CASRSNYGYTF.

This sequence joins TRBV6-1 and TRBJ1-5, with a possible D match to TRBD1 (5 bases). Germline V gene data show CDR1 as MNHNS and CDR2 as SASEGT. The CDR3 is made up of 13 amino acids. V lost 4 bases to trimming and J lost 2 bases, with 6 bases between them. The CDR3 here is CASSAGGNQPQHF. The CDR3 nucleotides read TGTGCCAGCAGTGCGGGGGGCAATCAGCCCCAGCATTTT.

Written as DNA, the CDR3 is TGTGCCAGTACCCGTGTAGTAAGCAATCAGCCCCAGCATTTT. Its protein is CASTRVVSNQPQHF. This chain joins TRBV19 and TRBJ1-5; D unresolved. Germline V gene sequence: CDR1 LNHDA, CDR2 SQIVND (reference sequence). The CDR3 is 14 amino acids. V was shortened by 7 bases and J by 1 base, with 11 bases between the two germline ends.

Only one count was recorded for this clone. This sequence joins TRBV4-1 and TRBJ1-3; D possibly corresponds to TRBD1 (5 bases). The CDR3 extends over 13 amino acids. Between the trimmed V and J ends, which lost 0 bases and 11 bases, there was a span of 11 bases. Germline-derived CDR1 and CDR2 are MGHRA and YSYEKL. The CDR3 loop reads CASSQDPGVSIYF. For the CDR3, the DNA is TGCGCCAGCAGCCAAGATCCGGGGGTTTCCATATATTTT.

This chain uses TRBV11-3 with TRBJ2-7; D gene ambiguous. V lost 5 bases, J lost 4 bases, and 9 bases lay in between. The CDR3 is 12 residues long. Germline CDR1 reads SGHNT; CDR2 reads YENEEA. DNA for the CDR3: TGTGCCAGCAGCGCAAACAGTTACGAGCAGTACTTC. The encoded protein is CASSANSYEQYF.

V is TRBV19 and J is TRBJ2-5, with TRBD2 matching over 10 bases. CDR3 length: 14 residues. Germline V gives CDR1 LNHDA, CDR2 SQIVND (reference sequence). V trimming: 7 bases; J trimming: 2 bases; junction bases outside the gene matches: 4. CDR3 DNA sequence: TGTGCCAGTAATAGAGCGGGGGGGCAAGAGACCCAGTACTTC. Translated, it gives CASNRAGGQETQYF.